This TCR beta chain was retrieved from a study of CD8 T cells in Susac syndrome. Concerning this clonotype: The antigen is undetermined.

Study-level results: Susac CD8+ cells expanded clonally the most in TEMRA cells and in active patients.

RNA in amounts of about 0.5 to 1 ug was reverse transcribed with random hexamers. Each CDR3 protein is one row after TCRdb ran MiXCR on the immunoSEQ multiplex PCR reads. This sample yields 120,000 or so distinct CDR3 sequences, of which about 94% are seen a single time; over 0.2% belongs to the top ten. The TCR originated in a human donor with Susac syndrome. The sequenced sample consisted of CD8+ T cells from PBMCs.

DNA for the CDR3: TGTGCCAGCAGCTTCGGACAGTCGACCTACGAGCAGTACTTC. It is translated as CASSFGQSTYEQYF. The rearrangement links TRBV5-6 to TRBJ2-7, with D possibly TRBD1 on 6 matching bases. The CDR3 consists of 14 residues. Looked up from germline, CDR1 is SGHDT and CDR2 is YYEEEE. Trimming removed 2 bases from V and 2 bases from J, with 11 bases in between.